The rows below give T cell receptor beta chains drawn from one sample of a study of T cells after yellow fever vaccination. TCRdb reprocessed the 5' RACE reads via MiXCR and lists one record per CDR3 protein. The table has around 400,000 distinct CDR3 sequences, 11% seen once. Sequencing was performed on PBMCs, taken on the day of the first yellow fever vaccination. The receptor source for this set is a man aged 18 to 29 who received the YFV17D yellow fever vaccine. Each CDR3 is given with its conserved first and last residue. D genes are given only for firm matches. Clone size is stated in some rows and not others, as once, few, many or a class when expanded.

>.|.|TRBJ2-3|TRBV6-4
CASSDSGDGNSYTQYF
TGTGCCAGCAGTGACTCGGGGGACGGCAACTCCTATACGCAGTATTTT
>.|.|TRBJ1-1|TRBV20-1
CSARVGSVNTEAFF
TGCAGTGCTAGAGTGGGGAGTGTGAACACTGAAGCTTTCTTT
>.|.|TRBJ2-7|TRBV2
CASSYIYEQYF
TGTGCCAGCAGCTATATATACGAGCAGTACTTC
>.|few|TRBJ1-2|TRBV18
CASSPQMERGYGYTF
TGTGCCAGCTCACCACAGATGGAAAGGGGGTATGGCTACACCTTC
>.|few|TRBJ1-1|TRBV5-1
CASSARGAISEAFF
TGCGCCAGCAGCGCCCGGGGGGCGATTTCTGAAGCTTTCTTT
>.|many|TRBJ2-3|TRBV5-1
CASSLERVRFSDTQYF
TGCGCCAGCAGCTTGGAGAGGGTCCGATTTTCAGATACGCAGTATTTT
>.|.|TRBJ2-7|TRBV20-1
CSARVSGGLYF
TGCAGTGCTAGAGTATCGGGCGGGCTGTACTTC
>.|.|TRBJ2-3|TRBV7-9
CASSRWGGHTDTQYF
TGTGCCAGCAGCCGGTGGGGGGGCCACACAGATACGCAGTATTTT
>.|few|TRBJ1-1|TRBV10-1
CASSERPNPTEAFF
TGCGCCAGCAGTGAGCGCCCCAACCCCACTGAAGCTTTCTTT
>.|few|TRBJ2-5|TRBV7-6
CASSLSVGQETQYF
TGTGCCAGCAGCTTATCCGTAGGGCAAGAGACCCAGTACTTC
>TRBD1|few|TRBJ2-3|TRBV5-1
CASSHGTALGDTQYF
TGCGCCAGCAGCCACGGGACAGCTCTTGGAGATACGCAGTATTTT
>TRBD1|.|TRBJ1-1|TRBV11-2
CASSLETGGNTEAFF
TGTGCCAGCAGCTTAGAGACAGGGGGCAACACTGAAGCTTTCTTT
>.|few|TRBJ1-1|TRBV20-1
CSASRPRGALYPEAFF
TGCAGTGCTAGCCGTCCACGAGGGGCTTTATACCCTGAAGCTTTCTTT
>.|many|TRBJ2-1|TRBV7-2
CASSLFNNEQFF
TGTGCCAGCAGCTTGTTCAACAATGAGCAGTTCTTC
>TRBD2|.|TRBJ2-3|TRBV19
CASSISSGGRDTQYF
TGTGCCAGTAGTATTTCCAGCGGGGGGCGGGATACGCAGTATTTT
>.|once|TRBJ1-3|TRBV7-9
CASSLLGGRDGNTIYF
TGTGCCAGCAGCTTATTGGGCGGACGGGATGGAAACACCATATATTTT
>.|few|TRBJ1-5|TRBV6-1
CASSNEAGNQPQHF
TGTGCCAGCAGCAACGAAGCTGGCAATCAGCCCCAGCATTTT
>.|many|TRBJ2-3|TRBV18
CASSGLADTQYF
TGTGCCAGCTCAGGCTTAGCAGATACGCAGTATTTT
>.|few|TRBJ1-4|TRBV5-1
CASSPGLLSPANEKLFF
TGCGCCAGCAGCCCCGGTCTCCTATCACCGGCTAATGAAAAACTGTTTTTT
>TRBD2|.|TRBJ2-3|TRBV7-2
CASSLVGGASTDTQYF
TGTGCCAGCAGCTTAGTCGGGGGGGCAAGCACAGATACGCAGTATTTT
>.|few|TRBJ1-6|TRBV7-8
CASSLVRNSPLHF
TGTGCCAGCAGCTTAGTTAGGAATTCACCCCTCCACTTT
>.|.|TRBJ2-3|TRBV7-2
CASRSPGLVTDTQYF
TGTGCCAGCAGATCCCCGGGACTTGTCACAGATACGCAGTATTTT
>TRBD1|few|TRBJ1-1|TRBV2
CAFRTYDITGAKYGAFF
TGTGCCTTCCGAACCTACGACATTACAGGGGCAAAATATGGAGCTTTCTTT
>TRBD1|.|TRBJ2-7|TRBV11-2
CASSPRTGQIYEQYF
TGTGCCAGCAGCCCACGGACAGGGCAAATTTACGAGCAGTACTTC
>.|few|TRBJ2-7|TRBV12-3/TRBV12-4
CASSLQGRNEQYF
TGTGCCAGCAGTTTGCAGGGTCGCAACGAGCAGTACTTC
>.|.|TRBJ1-2|TRBV7-9
CASSRRAVGVTGYTF
TGTGCCAGCAGCCGAAGGGCGGTGGGTGTAACTGGCTACACCTTC
>.|.|TRBJ1-4|TRBV7-2
CASKKAGQNEKLFF
TGTGCCAGCAAGAAAGCAGGACAAAATGAAAAACTGTTTTTT
>.|few|TRBJ1-2|TRBV20-1
CSASRDAEYGYTF
TGCAGTGCTAGCCGGGACGCGGAATATGGCTACACCTTC
>.|.|TRBJ2-6|TRBV20-1
CSARGGGRHTEGSSAANVLTF
TGCAGTGCTAGAGGGGGGGGCAGGCATACCGAGGGAAGCTCTGCGGCCAACGTCCTGACTTTC
>TRBD2|many|TRBJ2-1|TRBV7-2
CASSSTSGGVEQFF
TGTGCCAGCAGCTCTACAAGCGGGGGGGTTGAGCAGTTCTTC
>TRBD1|few|TRBJ1-1|TRBV4-1
CASSLRGQGPTEAFF
TGCGCCAGCAGCCTAAGGGGACAGGGCCCTACTGAAGCTTTCTTT
>TRBD2|.|TRBJ2-1|TRBV20-1
CCARDPRAGAHNEQFF
TGCTGTGCTAGAGATCCCAGAGCGGGGGCCCACAATGAGCAGTTCTTC
>.|few|TRBJ1-2|TRBV20-1
CSARSTKEGNYGYTF
TGCAGTGCTAGATCCACAAAGGAGGGTAACTATGGCTACACCTTC
>.|.|TRBJ2-7|TRBV29-1
CSVSVGRYEQYF
TGCAGCGTTTCGGTAGGACGTTACGAGCAGTACTTC
>.|.|TRBJ1-1|TRBV5-1
CASSSWAVGQTLNTEAFF
TGCGCCAGCAGCTCGTGGGCGGTGGGGCAGACTCTGAACACTGAAGCTTTCTTT
>.|few|TRBJ2-3|TRBV4-2
CASSQATGTSTDTQYF
TGTGCCAGCAGCCAGGCCACAGGGACCAGCACAGATACGCAGTATTTT
>.|.|TRBJ1-6|TRBV20-1
CSARDSRGSSPLHF
TGCAGTGCTAGAGATTCCCGGGGCTCGTCACCCCTCCACTTT
>TRBD1|few|TRBJ1-3|TRBV4-1
CASSQTGVGNTIYF
TGCGCCAGCAGCCAGACAGGGGTTGGAAACACCATATATTTT
>.|.|TRBJ1-2|TRBV4-3
CASSRDAGNPNYGYTF
TGCGCCAGCAGCCGAGATGCAGGGAACCCTAACTATGGCTACACCTTC
>.|few|TRBJ2-2|TRBV5-1
CASSLGVFGTGELFF
TGCGCCAGCAGCTTGGGGGTTTTTGGCACCGGGGAGCTGTTTTTT
>.|few|TRBJ1-1|TRBV20-1
CSASAYRVVNTEAFF
TGCAGTGCTAGCGCCTACAGGGTTGTTAACACTGAAGCTTTCTTT
>TRBD2|many|TRBJ2-2|TRBV5-6
CASSSGGSGATGELFF
TGTGCCAGCAGCTCCGGTGGTAGCGGGGCAACCGGGGAGCTGTTTTTT
>TRBD1|.|TRBJ2-5|TRBV11-2
CASSSRTGQETQYF
TGTGCCAGCAGCTCAAGGACAGGGCAAGAGACCCAGTACTTC
>TRBD1|.|TRBJ2-1|TRBV12-3/TRBV12-4
CASRRGQGANEQFF
TGTGCCAGCAGAAGGGGACAGGGGGCCAATGAGCAGTTCTTC
>TRBD1|.|TRBJ2-5|TRBV5-4
CASSQTQGKETQYF
TGTGCCAGCAGTCAAACACAGGGGAAAGAGACCCAGTACTTC
>.|few|TRBJ1-5|TRBV28
CASSLPPRGSQPQHF
TGTGCCAGCAGTTTACCGCCCAGGGGATCCCAGCCCCAGCATTTT
>TRBD1|.|TRBJ1-5|TRBV20-1
CSGGSGGPGQPQHF
TGCAGTGGCGGGTCAGGGGGGCCGGGTCAGCCCCAGCATTTT
>.|few|TRBJ2-1|TRBV12-3/TRBV12-4
CASSPRRGRYNEQFF
TGTGCCAGCAGCCCCCGCCGGGGCAGGTACAATGAGCAGTTCTTC